Listed here are 10 T cell receptor beta chains from one sample, sequenced in a study of Graves' ophthalmopathy and Graves' hyperthyroidism. From RNA, the CDR3 regions of TCR beta chains were amplified and sequenced. Second-round multiplex PCR followed a first-round RT-PCR using HTBI primers. TCRdb re-analysed the multiplex PCR reads in MiXCR, keeping a single row per CDR3 protein. The sample carries hundreds of thousands of distinct CDR3 sequences, about a fifth recorded once. The sequencing input was peripheral blood. All receptors derive from a woman between 18 and 30 years old with stable Graves' hyperthyroidism. Some clones in this sample may be carry-over from other donors' samples.

This clonotype was observed at least ten times. The genes are TRBV28 and TRBJ1-2; D not certain. V was pared by 5 bases and J by 8 bases, with 12 bases between. Germline assignment: CDR1 MDHEN and CDR2 SYDVKM. The CDR3 length is 12 residues. The CDR3 region is CASSRRGRGYTF. In nucleotides, the CDR3 is TGTGCCAGCAGTCGGCGTGGCCGAGGCTACACCTTC.

The chain carries TRBV4-2 and TRBJ2-5; 10 bases fit TRBD2. This CDR3 region has 16 residues. Trimming took 1 base from V and 2 from J; bases not matched to a gene: 4. CDR1 LGHNA and CDR2 YNFKEQ come from the germline V gene. CDR3 in amino acids: CASSQGSSGSQETQYF. CDR3 bases: TGTGCCAGCAGCCAAGGGTCTAGCGGGAGTCAAGAGACCCAGTACTTC.

This clonotype appeared many times. The chain couples TRBV29-1 to TRBJ2-2; D could derive from TRBD1 or TRBD2 (5 bases each). This CDR3 region has 13 residues. Germline CDR1 reads SQVTM; CDR2 reads ANQGSEA. The germline V and J ends were trimmed by 7 bases and 4 bases, with 13 bases remaining between them. The CDR3 DNA follows: TGCAGCGCAAGTCAGAGGGGCACCGGGGAGCTGTTTTTT. Translated, it gives CSASQRGTGELFF.

The V call is TRBV12-3 or TRBV12-4, the J call TRBJ2-7; D is unresolved. This CDR3 comprises 13 residues. V lost 8 bases and J 0 bases, leaving 11 bases between the germline ends. The CDR3 region is CASLWTSSYEQYF. The CDR3, as DNA: TGTGCCAGCCTTTGGACCAGCTCCTACGAGCAGTACTTC.

The chain employs TRBV6-1 and TRBJ1-6, with D possibly being TRBD1 (5 bases). The CDR3 loop spans 15 amino acids. Germline-derived CDR1 and CDR2 are MNHNS and SASEGT. V lost 2 bases, J lost 9 bases, and 14 bases lay in between. DNA of the CDR3: TGTGCCAGCAGTGAACGAGTACAGGAGGCTTCACCCCTCCACTTT. It yields the protein CASSERVQEASPLHF.

The chain recombines TRBV19 with TRBJ1-2; no firm D call. Trimming took off 7 bases at V and 7 bases at J, with 25 bases between the two ends. The CDR3 runs to 16 residues. CDR1 is LNHDA, CDR2 SQIVND, per germline (reference sequence). The CDR3 loop reads CASKGQPGPAPSGYTF. CDR3 DNA: TGTGCCAGTAAGGGCCAACCGGGTCCTGCCCCATCTGGCTACACCTTC.

This clonotype occurred many times. The gene calls are TRBV27 and TRBJ2-7; D is perhaps TRBD2 (5 bases). The germline V gene encodes CDR1 MNHEY and CDR2 SMNVEV (reference sequence). Trimming removed 4 bases from V and 5 bases from J, with 24 bases in between. The CDR3 consists of 17 residues. The CDR3 coding sequence is TGTGCCAGCAGTTCCGTTATGGACTGGGATTCACCCCACGAGCAGTACTTC. Amino acids: CASSSVMDWDSPHEQYF.

This clonotype was seen a handful of times. This chain connects TRBV18 to TRBJ2-7; 10 bases match TRBD2. CDR1 KGHSH and CDR2 LQKENI come from the germline V gene. J gave up 3 bases and V 6 bases, and 11 bases lay outside the gene matches. The CDR3 loop spans 16 amino acids. DNA for the CDR3: TGTGCCAGCTCCCTACCTGTTACTAGCGGGGTCTACGAGCAGTACTTC. Protein sequence: CASSLPVTSGVYEQYF.

V is TRBV4-1 and J is TRBJ2-5; no firm D call. Looked up from germline, CDR1 is MGHRA and CDR2 is YSYEKL. V was shortened by 4 bases and J by 6 bases, with 12 bases between the two germline ends. This CDR3 is 13 amino acids long. CDR3 protein: CASSPYGLQTQYF. The DNA of the CDR3 is TGCGCCAGCAGCCCCTACGGCTTGCAGACCCAGTACTTC.

This clonotype was observed many times. The J gene is TRBJ2-7, the V gene TRBV27; 10 nucleotides align to TRBD2. V lost 7 bases and J lost 2; bases outside the gene matches: 20. Per the germline V gene, CDR1 is MNHEY and CDR2 is SMNVEV (reference sequence). The CDR3 is 19 amino acids. The CDR3 sequence is CASTSERTSGGLRPYEQYF. In nucleotides, the CDR3 is TGTGCCAGCACTTCCGAGAGGACTAGCGGAGGGTTACGTCCCTACGAGCAGTACTTC.